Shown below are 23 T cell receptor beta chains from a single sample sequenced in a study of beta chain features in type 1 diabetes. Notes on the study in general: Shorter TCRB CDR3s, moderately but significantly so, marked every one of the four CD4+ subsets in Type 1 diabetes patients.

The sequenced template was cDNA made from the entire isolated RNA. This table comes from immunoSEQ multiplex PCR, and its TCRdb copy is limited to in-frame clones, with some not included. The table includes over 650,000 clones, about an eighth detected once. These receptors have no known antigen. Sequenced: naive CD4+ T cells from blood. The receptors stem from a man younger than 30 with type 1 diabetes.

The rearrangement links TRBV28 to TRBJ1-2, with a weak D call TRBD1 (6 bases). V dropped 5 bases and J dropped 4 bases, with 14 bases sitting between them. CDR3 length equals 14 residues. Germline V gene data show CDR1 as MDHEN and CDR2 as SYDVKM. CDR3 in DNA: TGTGCCAGCAGTCACCCAACAGGGCCCTATGGCTACACCTTC. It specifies CASSHPTGPYGYTF.

In DNA form, the CDR3 reads TGTGCCAGCAGCCTGGGGACAGGGGGCTCCAGGGGACAGCCCCAGCATTTT. As protein: CASSLGTGGSRGQPQHF. The V and J genes are TRBV7-9 and TRBJ1-5; 12 nucleotides match TRBD1. V gave up 5 bases and J gave up 7 bases; unmatched junction bases: 12. The CDR3 has 17 amino acids. The germline gives CDR1 SEHNR, CDR2 FQNEAQ (reference sequence). The full variable domain, with the rest looked up from reference TRBV7-9 and TRBJ1-5, is DTGVSQNPRHKITKRGQNVTFRCDPISEHNRLYWYRQTLGQGPEFLTYFQNEAQLEKSRLLSDRFSAERPKGSFSTLEIQRTEQGDSAMYLCASSLGTGGSRGQPQHFGDGTRLSIL.

The CDR3 protein is CASSYQGAEEPQHF. In DNA, the CDR3 is TGTGCCAGCAGTTACCAGGGGGCGGAGGAGCCCCAGCATTTT. This rearrangement joins TRBV6-6 to TRBJ1-5, with 8 nucleotides matching TRBD1. Germline CDR1 MNHNY, CDR2 SVGAGI (reference sequence). V was clipped by 2 bases and J by 8 bases; unmatched bases: 5. There are 14 residues in the CDR3.

This CDR3 reads CASILGFKGDTQYF. DNA for the CDR3: TGTGCCAGCATCCTCGGGTTCAAAGGAGATACGCAGTATTTT. The genes are TRBV7-2 and TRBJ2-3; D unresolved. Germline CDR1 is SGHTA and CDR2 is FQGNSA. Trimming took 7 bases from V and 5 from J, leaving 16 bases between them. The CDR3 spans 14 residues.

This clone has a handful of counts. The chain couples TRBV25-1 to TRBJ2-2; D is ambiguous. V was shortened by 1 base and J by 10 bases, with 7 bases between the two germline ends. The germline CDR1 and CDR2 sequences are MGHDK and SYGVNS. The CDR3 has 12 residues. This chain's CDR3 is CASSEFGPELFF. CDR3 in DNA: TGTGCCAGCAGTGAATTTGGCCCGGAGCTGTTTTTT.

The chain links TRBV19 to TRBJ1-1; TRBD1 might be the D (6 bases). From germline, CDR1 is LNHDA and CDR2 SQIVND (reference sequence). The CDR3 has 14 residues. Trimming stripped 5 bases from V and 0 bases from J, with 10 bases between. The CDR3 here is CASSVDSMNTEAFF. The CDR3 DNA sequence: TGTGCCAGTAGTGTGGACAGCATGAACACTGAAGCTTTCTTT. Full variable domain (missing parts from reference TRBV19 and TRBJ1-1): DGGITQSPKYLFRKEGQNVTLSCEQNLNHDAMYWYRQDPGQGLRLIYYSQIVNDFQKGDIAEGYSVSREKKESFPLTVTSAQKNPTAFYLCASSVDSMNTEAFFGQGTRLTVV.

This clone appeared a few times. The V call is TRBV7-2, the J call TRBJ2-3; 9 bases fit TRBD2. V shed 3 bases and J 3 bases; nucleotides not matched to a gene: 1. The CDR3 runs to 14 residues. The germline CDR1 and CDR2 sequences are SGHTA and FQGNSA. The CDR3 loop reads CASSFGLATDTQYF. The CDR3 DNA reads TGTGCCAGCAGCTTCGGACTAGCGACAGATACGCAGTATTTT.

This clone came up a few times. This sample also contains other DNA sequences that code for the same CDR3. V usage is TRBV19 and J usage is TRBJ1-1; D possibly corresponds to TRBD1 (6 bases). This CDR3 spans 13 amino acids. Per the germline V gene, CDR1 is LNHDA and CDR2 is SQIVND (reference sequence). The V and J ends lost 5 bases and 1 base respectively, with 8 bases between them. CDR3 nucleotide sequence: TGTGCCAGTAGTCCGGGACAGAACACTGAAGCTTTCTTT. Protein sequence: CASSPGQNTEAFF.

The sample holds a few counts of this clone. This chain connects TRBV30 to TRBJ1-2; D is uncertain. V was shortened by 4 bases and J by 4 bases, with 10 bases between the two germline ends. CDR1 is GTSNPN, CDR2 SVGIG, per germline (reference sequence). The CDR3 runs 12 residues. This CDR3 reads CAWTPMTYGYTF. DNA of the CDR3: TGTGCCTGGACTCCAATGACCTATGGCTACACCTTC.

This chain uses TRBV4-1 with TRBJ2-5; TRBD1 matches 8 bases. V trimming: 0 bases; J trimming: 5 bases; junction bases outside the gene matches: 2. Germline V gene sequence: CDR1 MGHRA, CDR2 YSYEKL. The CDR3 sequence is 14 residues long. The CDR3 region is CASSQENRGETQYF. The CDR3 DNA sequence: TGCGCCAGCAGCCAAGAGAACAGGGGGGAGACCCAGTACTTC.

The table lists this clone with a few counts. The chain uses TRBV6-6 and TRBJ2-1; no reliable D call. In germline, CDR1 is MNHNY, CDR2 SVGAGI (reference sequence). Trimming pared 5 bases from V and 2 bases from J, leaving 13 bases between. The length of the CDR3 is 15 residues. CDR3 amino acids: CASSLTHVTYNEQFF. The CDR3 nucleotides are TGTGCCAGCAGTCTGACTCATGTCACCTACAATGAGCAGTTCTTC.

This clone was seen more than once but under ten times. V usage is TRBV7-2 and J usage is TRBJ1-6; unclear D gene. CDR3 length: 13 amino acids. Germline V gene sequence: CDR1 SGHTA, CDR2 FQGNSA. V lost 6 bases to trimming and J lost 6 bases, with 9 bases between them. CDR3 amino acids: CASSRGPNSPLHF. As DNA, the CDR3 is TGTGCCAGCAGTAGAGGACCTAATTCACCCCTCCACTTT.

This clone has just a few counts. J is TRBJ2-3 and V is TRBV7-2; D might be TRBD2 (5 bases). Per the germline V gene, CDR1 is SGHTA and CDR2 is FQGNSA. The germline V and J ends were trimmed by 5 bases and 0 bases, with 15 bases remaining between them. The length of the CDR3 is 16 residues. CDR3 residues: CASSLSLALSTDTQYF. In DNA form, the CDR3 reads TGTGCCAGCAGCCTTAGTCTAGCCCTTAGCACAGATACGCAGTATTTT.

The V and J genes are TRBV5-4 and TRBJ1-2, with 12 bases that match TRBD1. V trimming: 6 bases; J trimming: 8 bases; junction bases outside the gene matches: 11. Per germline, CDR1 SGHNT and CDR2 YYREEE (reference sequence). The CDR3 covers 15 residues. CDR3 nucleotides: TGTGCCAGCATCGCCGCCGGGACAGGGGGCCAGGGCTACACCTTC. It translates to CASIAAGTGGQGYTF.

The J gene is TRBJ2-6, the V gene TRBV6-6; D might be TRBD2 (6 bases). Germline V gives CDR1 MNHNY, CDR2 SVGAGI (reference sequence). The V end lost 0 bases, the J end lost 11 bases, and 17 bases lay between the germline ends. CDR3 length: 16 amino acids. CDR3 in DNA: TGTGCCAGCAGTTACTCGACCGGAGGGGTCCGGGACGTCCTGACTTTC. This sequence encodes CASSYSTGGVRDVLTF.

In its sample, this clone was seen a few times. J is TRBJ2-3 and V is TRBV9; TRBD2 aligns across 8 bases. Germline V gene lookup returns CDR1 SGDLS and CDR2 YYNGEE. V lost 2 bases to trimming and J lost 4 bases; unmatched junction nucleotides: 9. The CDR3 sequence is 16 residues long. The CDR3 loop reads CASSVNGRGMADTQYF. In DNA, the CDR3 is TGTGCCAGCAGCGTTAACGGGAGGGGGATGGCAGATACGCAGTATTTT.

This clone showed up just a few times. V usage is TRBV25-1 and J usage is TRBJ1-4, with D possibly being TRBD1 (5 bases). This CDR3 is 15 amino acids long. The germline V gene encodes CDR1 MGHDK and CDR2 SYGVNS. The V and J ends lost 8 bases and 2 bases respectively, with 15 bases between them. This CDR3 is CASGGHAGTNEKLFF. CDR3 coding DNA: TGTGCCAGCGGAGGACACGCAGGGACTAATGAAAAACTGTTTTTT.

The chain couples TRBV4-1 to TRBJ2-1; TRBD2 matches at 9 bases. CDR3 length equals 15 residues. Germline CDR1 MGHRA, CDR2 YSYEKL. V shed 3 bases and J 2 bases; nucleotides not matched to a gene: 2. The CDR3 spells CASSQPSGTYNEQFF. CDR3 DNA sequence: TGCGCCAGCAGCCAGCCTAGCGGGACCTACAATGAGCAGTTCTTC.

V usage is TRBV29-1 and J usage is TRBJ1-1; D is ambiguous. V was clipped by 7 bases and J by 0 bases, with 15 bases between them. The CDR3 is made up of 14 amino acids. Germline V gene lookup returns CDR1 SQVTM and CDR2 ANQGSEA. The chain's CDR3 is CSGSLGYLNTEAFF. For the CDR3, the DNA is TGCAGCGGATCACTCGGATACTTGAACACTGAAGCTTTCTTT.

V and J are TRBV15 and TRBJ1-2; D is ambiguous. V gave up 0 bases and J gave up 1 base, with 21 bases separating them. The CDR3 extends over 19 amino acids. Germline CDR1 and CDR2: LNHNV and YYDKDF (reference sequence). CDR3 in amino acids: CATSRDLKEGTEGNYGYTF. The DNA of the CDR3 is TGTGCCACCAGCAGAGATCTCAAGGAGGGAACGGAGGGTAACTATGGCTACACCTTC.

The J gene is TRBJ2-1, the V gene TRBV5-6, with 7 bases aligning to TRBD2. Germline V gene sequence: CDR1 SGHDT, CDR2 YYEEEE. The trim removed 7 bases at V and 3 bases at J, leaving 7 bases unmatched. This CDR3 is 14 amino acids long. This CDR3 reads CASGSGDGYNEQFF. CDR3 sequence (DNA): TGTGCCAGCGGGAGCGGGGATGGCTACAATGAGCAGTTCTTC. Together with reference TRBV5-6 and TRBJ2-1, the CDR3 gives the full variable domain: DAGVTQSPTHLIKTRGQQVTLRCSPKSGHDTVSWYQQALGQGPQFIFQYYEEEERQRGNFPDRFSGHQFPNYSSELNVNALLLGDSALYLCASGSGDGYNEQFFGPGTRLTVL.

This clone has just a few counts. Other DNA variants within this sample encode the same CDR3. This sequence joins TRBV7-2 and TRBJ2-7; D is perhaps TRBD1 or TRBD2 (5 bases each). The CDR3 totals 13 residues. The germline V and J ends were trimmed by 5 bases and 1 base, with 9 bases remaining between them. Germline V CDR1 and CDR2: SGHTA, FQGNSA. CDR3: CASSPGRSYEQYF. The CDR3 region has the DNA TGTGCCAGCAGCCCGGGACGGTCCTACGAGCAGTACTTC.

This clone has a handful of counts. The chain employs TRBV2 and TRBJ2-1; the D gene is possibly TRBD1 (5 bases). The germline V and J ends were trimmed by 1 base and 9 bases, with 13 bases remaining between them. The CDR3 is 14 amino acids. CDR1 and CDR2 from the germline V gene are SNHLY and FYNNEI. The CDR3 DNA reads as TGTGCCAGCAGTGAAGGACGGATGCAGGGTGAGCAGTTCTTC. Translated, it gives CASSEGRMQGEQFF.